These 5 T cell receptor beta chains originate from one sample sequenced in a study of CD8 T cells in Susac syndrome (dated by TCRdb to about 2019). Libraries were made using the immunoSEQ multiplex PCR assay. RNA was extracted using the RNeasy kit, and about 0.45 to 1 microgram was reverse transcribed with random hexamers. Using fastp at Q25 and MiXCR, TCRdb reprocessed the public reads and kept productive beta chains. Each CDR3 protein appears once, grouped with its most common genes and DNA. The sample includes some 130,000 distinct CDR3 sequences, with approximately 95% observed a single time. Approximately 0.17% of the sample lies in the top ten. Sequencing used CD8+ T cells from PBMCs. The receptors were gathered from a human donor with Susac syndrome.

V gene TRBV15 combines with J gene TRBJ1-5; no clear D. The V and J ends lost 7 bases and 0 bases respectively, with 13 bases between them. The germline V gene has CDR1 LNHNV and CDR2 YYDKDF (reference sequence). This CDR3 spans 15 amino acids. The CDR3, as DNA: TGTGCCACCACGTCGGCAGATTATAGCAATCAGCCCCAGCATTTT. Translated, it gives CATTSADYSNQPQHF.

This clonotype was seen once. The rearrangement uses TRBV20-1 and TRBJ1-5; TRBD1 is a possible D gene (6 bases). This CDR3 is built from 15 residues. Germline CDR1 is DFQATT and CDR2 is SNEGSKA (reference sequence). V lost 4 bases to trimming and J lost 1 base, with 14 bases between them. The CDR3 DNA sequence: TGCAGTGCTACTACGTCGGGGACAAGCAATCAGCCCCAGCATTTT. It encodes CSATTSGTSNQPQHF.

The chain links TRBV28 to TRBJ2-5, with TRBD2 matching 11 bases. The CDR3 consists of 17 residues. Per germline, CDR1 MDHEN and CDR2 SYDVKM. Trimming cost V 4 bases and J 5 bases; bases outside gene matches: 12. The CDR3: CASSWGTSGNPGETQYF. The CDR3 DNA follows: TGTGCCAGCAGTTGGGGGACTAGCGGAAACCCAGGGGAGACCCAGTACTTC.

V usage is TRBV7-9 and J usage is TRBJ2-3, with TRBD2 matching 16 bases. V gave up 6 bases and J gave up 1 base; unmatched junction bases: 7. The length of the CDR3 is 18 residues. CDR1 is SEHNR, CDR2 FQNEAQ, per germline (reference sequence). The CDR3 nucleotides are TGTGCCAGCAGACCGGGACTAGCGGGAGGGCGTGGCACAGATACGCAGTATTTT. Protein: CASRPGLAGGRGTDTQYF. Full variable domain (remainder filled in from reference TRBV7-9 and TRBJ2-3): DTGVSQNPRHKITKRGQNVTFRCDPISEHNRLYWYRQTLGQGPEFLTYFQNEAQLEKSRLLSDRFSAERPKGSFSTLEIQRTEQGDSAMYLCASRPGLAGGRGTDTQYFGPGTRLTVL.

CDR3 loop: CSAPFSYEQYF. CDR3 DNA: TGCAGTGCTCCCTTCTCCTACGAGCAGTACTTC. V is TRBV20-1 and J is TRBJ2-7; D is ambiguous. The CDR3 has 11 amino acids. The V gene's germline CDR1 is DFQATT and CDR2 SNEGSKA (reference sequence). Between the trimmed V and J ends, which lost 5 bases and 0 bases, there was a span of 5 bases.